This is a list of T cell receptor beta chains from one sample in a study of T-cell memory formation after mild COVID-19. TCRdb analysed the 5' RACE reads with MiXCR anew, one entry per CDR3 protein. Here the sample spans about 170,000 distinct CDR3 sequences, over 10% being singletons. Sequencing input: PBMCs or a T cell subset sorted from them (not recorded which). All receptors derive from a man aged 18 to 29 who had mild COVID-19 (a few samples of this study predate the infection). Cell type and time point are not known. Both conserved end residues are part of each CDR3. Fields, in order: J gene, clone size, V gene, D gene, CDR3 DNA, CDR3 protein. The D gene is left open where the match is weak. Size values are once, few and many counts, or a class for expanded clones, and some rows have none.

J gene: TRBJ2-3
clone size: few
V gene: TRBV7-9
D gene: -
CDR3 DNA: TGTGCCAGCAGCTATGTAGGGGATACGCAGTATTTT
CDR3 protein: CASSYVGDTQYF

J gene: TRBJ2-5
clone size: -
V gene: TRBV11-2
D gene: -
CDR3 DNA: TGTGCCAGCAGCTTAGTCAGGGCGGTCAGGGAGACCCAGTACTTC
CDR3 protein: CASSLVRAVRETQYF

J gene: TRBJ2-2
clone size: -
V gene: TRBV7-6
D gene: -
CDR3 DNA: TGTGCCAGCAGAACCATAACGAACACCGGGGAGCTGTTTTTT
CDR3 protein: CASRTITNTGELFF

J gene: TRBJ1-4
clone size: few
V gene: TRBV5-1
D gene: -
CDR3 DNA: TGCGCCAGCAGCGCCGGACTCGGGGAAGAAAAACTGTTTTTT
CDR3 protein: CASSAGLGEEKLFF

J gene: TRBJ1-5
clone size: -
V gene: TRBV20-1
D gene: -
CDR3 DNA: TGCAGTGCAGGACAGAGCTTTAATCAGCCCCAGCATTTT
CDR3 protein: CSAGQSFNQPQHF

J gene: TRBJ1-5
clone size: -
V gene: TRBV15
D gene: -
CDR3 DNA: TGTGCCACCAACACGGGTACTAGTCAGCCCCAGCATTTT
CDR3 protein: CATNTGTSQPQHF

J gene: TRBJ2-1
clone size: many
V gene: TRBV20-1
D gene: -
CDR3 DNA: TGCAGTGCCGTCAACAATGAGCAGTTCTTC
CDR3 protein: CSAVNNEQFF

J gene: TRBJ1-6
clone size: -
V gene: TRBV28
D gene: TRBD1
CDR3 DNA: TGTGCCACCCTCCGGACAGGGTCGCCCATCCACTTT
CDR3 protein: CATLRTGSPIHF

J gene: TRBJ2-4
clone size: -
V gene: TRBV27
D gene: TRBD1
CDR3 DNA: TGTGCCAGCAGTTCGGACAGGAGACTAGCCAAAAACATTCAGTACTTC
CDR3 protein: CASSSDRRLAKNIQYF

J gene: TRBJ2-1
clone size: -
V gene: TRBV7-9
D gene: TRBD1
CDR3 DNA: TGTGCCAGCAGCATCCGACCGACAGGGATCAATGAGCAGTTCTTC
CDR3 protein: CASSIRPTGINEQFF

J gene: TRBJ1-6
clone size: few
V gene: TRBV7-9
D gene: -
CDR3 DNA: TGTGCCAGCAGCCAACAGGGACCGCATAATTCACCCCTCCACTTT
CDR3 protein: CASSQQGPHNSPLHF

J gene: TRBJ2-3
clone size: many
V gene: TRBV11-2
D gene: -
CDR3 DNA: TGTGCCAGCAGTTTAGGGGCAGATACGCAGTATTTT
CDR3 protein: CASSLGADTQYF

J gene: TRBJ2-1
clone size: many
V gene: TRBV18
D gene: -
CDR3 DNA: TGTGCCAGCTCACCACCGGGGGCAGGGCAGCAGTTCTTC
CDR3 protein: CASSPPGAGQQFF

J gene: TRBJ1-6
clone size: many
V gene: TRBV7-6
D gene: -
CDR3 DNA: TGTGCCAGCAGCTTACGGCGGGGTGGGAATTCACCCCTCCACTTT
CDR3 protein: CASSLRRGGNSPLHF

J gene: TRBJ2-2
clone size: many
V gene: TRBV12-3/TRBV12-4
D gene: TRBD2
CDR3 DNA: TGTGCCAGCAGTTTAAGACCGAGACTAGCGACCTTACTTCCGAACACCGGGGAGCTGTTTTTT
CDR3 protein: CASSLRPRLATLLPNTGELFF

J gene: TRBJ1-2
clone size: -
V gene: TRBV5-4
D gene: -
CDR3 DNA: -
CDR3 protein: CASSFGQGSSTF

J gene: TRBJ1-3
clone size: -
V gene: TRBV9
D gene: -
CDR3 DNA: TGTGCCAGCAGCGGTCAGGGAAGCTCTGGAAACACCATATATTTT
CDR3 protein: CASSGQGSSGNTIYF

J gene: TRBJ2-3
clone size: -
V gene: TRBV5-4
D gene: TRBD2
CDR3 DNA: TGTGCCAGCAGCCGGGGAGGGACTAACACAGATACGCAGTATTTT
CDR3 protein: CASSRGGTNTDTQYF

J gene: TRBJ2-2
clone size: -
V gene: TRBV2
D gene: -
CDR3 DNA: TGTGCCAGCAGATTCTCGACAGGACTACTGAACACCGGGGAGCTGTTTTTT
CDR3 protein: CASRFSTGLLNTGELFF

J gene: TRBJ2-2
clone size: few
V gene: TRBV7-9
D gene: -
CDR3 DNA: TGTGCCAGCAGCACGGGACCGGCGAACACCGGGGAGCTGTTTTTT
CDR3 protein: CASSTGPANTGELFF

J gene: TRBJ1-4
clone size: -
V gene: TRBV20-1
D gene: -
CDR3 DNA: TGCAGTGCTAGAGCACAGCCAACTAATGAAAAACTGTTTTTT
CDR3 protein: CSARAQPTNEKLFF

J gene: TRBJ1-6
clone size: few
V gene: TRBV6-2/TRBV6-3
D gene: -
CDR3 DNA: TGTGCCAGCAGCATCCTCCATGCGGATTCACCCCTCCACTTT
CDR3 protein: CASSILHADSPLHF

J gene: TRBJ2-1
clone size: -
V gene: TRBV7-9
D gene: TRBD1
CDR3 DNA: TGTGCCAGCAGAGAACCCGGGACAGGGAACAATGAGCAGTTCTTC
CDR3 protein: CASREPGTGNNEQFF

J gene: TRBJ2-5
clone size: few
V gene: TRBV29-1
D gene: -
CDR3 DNA: TGCAGCGCTGGGCGGGGGCTGGCAGAGACCCAGTACTTC
CDR3 protein: CSAGRGLAETQYF

J gene: TRBJ2-7
clone size: many
V gene: TRBV9
D gene: -
CDR3 DNA: TGTGCCAGCAGCGTAGAGGGGGGAGGCTACGAGCAGTACTTC
CDR3 protein: CASSVEGGGYEQYF

J gene: TRBJ1-5
clone size: few
V gene: TRBV20-1
D gene: -
CDR3 DNA: TGCAGTGCTTATCCCGGGGGCTCCTTCGGGCAGCCCCAGCATTTT
CDR3 protein: CSAYPGGSFGQPQHF

J gene: TRBJ1-4
clone size: -
V gene: TRBV5-1
D gene: -
CDR3 DNA: TGCGCCAGCAGCCGCGGTTTAGCCGGTGAAAAACTGTTTTTT
CDR3 protein: CASSRGLAGEKLFF

J gene: TRBJ2-4
clone size: -
V gene: TRBV7-6
D gene: TRBD2
CDR3 DNA: TGTGCCAGCAGCTTAGGGTCGGGGGGGATTCAGTACTTC
CDR3 protein: CASSLGSGGIQYF

J gene: TRBJ2-2
clone size: -
V gene: TRBV5-4
D gene: -
CDR3 DNA: TGTGCCAGCAGCAACCCCCCAGGAGGGAACACCGGGGAGCTGTTTTTT
CDR3 protein: CASSNPPGGNTGELFF

J gene: TRBJ2-7
clone size: few
V gene: TRBV2
D gene: -
CDR3 DNA: TGTGCCAGCAGTGCCCAAGGCGAGCAGTACTTC
CDR3 protein: CASSAQGEQYF

J gene: TRBJ2-3
clone size: -
V gene: TRBV12-3/TRBV12-4
D gene: -
CDR3 DNA: TGTGCCAGCAGTTTAACCCCTCGGGGCGATACGCAGTATTTT
CDR3 protein: CASSLTPRGDTQYF

J gene: TRBJ2-7
clone size: few
V gene: TRBV4-2
D gene: TRBD1
CDR3 DNA: TGTGCCAGCAGCCGAGACAGGGACCCCTCCTACGAGCAGTACTTC
CDR3 protein: CASSRDRDPSYEQYF

J gene: TRBJ1-4
clone size: -
V gene: TRBV27
D gene: -
CDR3 DNA: TGTGCCAGCGGGACGGGCCCCAATGAAAAACTGTTTTTT
CDR3 protein: CASGTGPNEKLFF

J gene: TRBJ2-5
clone size: few
V gene: TRBV28
D gene: TRBD2
CDR3 DNA: TGTGCCAGCCAAACTAGCGGGGGCATAGAGACCCAGTACTTC
CDR3 protein: CASQTSGGIETQYF

J gene: TRBJ2-1
clone size: -
V gene: TRBV24-1
D gene: TRBD1
CDR3 DNA: TGTGCCACCAGTGATACCCGAATCCGGGACAGGGATACCTACAATGAGCAGTTCTTC
CDR3 protein: CATSDTRIRDRDTYNEQFF

J gene: TRBJ1-1
clone size: many
V gene: TRBV7-2
D gene: -
CDR3 DNA: TGTGCCAGCAGCCCACAGGGTAGGAGGACTGAAGCTTTCTTT
CDR3 protein: CASSPQGRRTEAFF

J gene: TRBJ1-1
clone size: few
V gene: TRBV27
D gene: TRBD1
CDR3 DNA: TGTGCCAGCAGTTTTTCGACAGGGACGTACACTGAAGCTTTCTTT
CDR3 protein: CASSFSTGTYTEAFF

J gene: TRBJ2-5
clone size: -
V gene: TRBV5-1
D gene: -
CDR3 DNA: TGCGCCAGCAGCTTGGCCAGGAGCGGGCCCCAAGAGACCCAGTACTTC
CDR3 protein: CASSLARSGPQETQYF

J gene: TRBJ1-6
clone size: -
V gene: TRBV7-2
D gene: TRBD1
CDR3 DNA: TGTGCCAGCAGGCCAAACACAGGGGTTCCACCCCTCCACTTT
CDR3 protein: CASRPNTGVPPLHF

J gene: TRBJ1-5
clone size: -
V gene: TRBV5-6
D gene: TRBD1
CDR3 DNA: TGTGCCAGCAGCTCCTACAGGGGGGTTCAGCCCCAGCATTTT
CDR3 protein: CASSSYRGVQPQHF

J gene: TRBJ1-5
clone size: -
V gene: TRBV5-5
D gene: -
CDR3 DNA: TGTGCCAGCAGCTTGTGGGGGCAGCCCCAGCATTTT
CDR3 protein: CASSLWGQPQHF

J gene: TRBJ1-2
clone size: -
V gene: TRBV3-1
D gene: -
CDR3 DNA: TGTGCCAGCAGAAACCGGGACGTTAACTATGGCTACACCTTC
CDR3 protein: CASRNRDVNYGYTF

J gene: TRBJ2-3
clone size: -
V gene: TRBV7-2
D gene: -
CDR3 DNA: TGTGCCAGCAGCTTAATTCCAGGTGTTGGCGGAACCACAGATACGCAGTATTTT
CDR3 protein: CASSLIPGVGGTTDTQYF

J gene: TRBJ2-3
clone size: -
V gene: TRBV7-9
D gene: TRBD1
CDR3 DNA: TGTGCCAGCAGCATATCCGGGACAGGGGCAGATACGCAGTATTTT
CDR3 protein: CASSISGTGADTQYF

J gene: TRBJ1-2
clone size: -
V gene: TRBV7-2
D gene: -
CDR3 DNA: TGTGCCAGCAGCCCAGGCTTGGGGCTCTATGGCTACACCTTC
CDR3 protein: CASSPGLGLYGYTF

J gene: TRBJ1-2
clone size: few
V gene: TRBV12-3/TRBV12-4
D gene: -
CDR3 DNA: TGTGCCAGCGCCTGGGGGGGGGATGTTGACTATGGCTACACCTTC
CDR3 protein: CASAWGGDVDYGYTF

J gene: TRBJ1-1
clone size: few
V gene: TRBV18
D gene: TRBD1
CDR3 DNA: TGTGCCAGCTCACCATTGGGACAGGGGCCCACTGAAGCTTTCTTT
CDR3 protein: CASSPLGQGPTEAFF

J gene: TRBJ2-3
clone size: -
V gene: TRBV7-3
D gene: TRBD1
CDR3 DNA: TGTGCCAGCAGCTTAACGTCAGGGGGTGCGCAGTATTTT
CDR3 protein: CASSLTSGGAQYF

J gene: TRBJ1-1
clone size: few
V gene: TRBV20-1
D gene: -
CDR3 DNA: TGCAGTGCTTGGCGTGGGGGCCGGACTGAAGTTTTCTTT
CDR3 protein: CSAWRGGRTEVFF

J gene: TRBJ2-7
clone size: few
V gene: TRBV20-1
D gene: TRBD1
CDR3 DNA: TGCAGTATAGGGACAGGGCAGCTGGCCGAGCAGTACTTC
CDR3 protein: CSIGTGQLAEQYF

J gene: TRBJ2-5
clone size: few
V gene: TRBV15
D gene: -
CDR3 DNA: TGTGCCACCAGCAGAGTCAGGGATGGAGAGACCCAGTACTTC
CDR3 protein: CATSRVRDGETQYF

J gene: TRBJ2-1
clone size: -
V gene: TRBV19
D gene: TRBD2
CDR3 DNA: TGTGCCAGTAGGAAGAGCGGGGGGCCCTTCAATGAGCAGTTCTTC
CDR3 protein: CASRKSGGPFNEQFF

J gene: TRBJ1-5
clone size: -
V gene: TRBV10-3
D gene: TRBD1
CDR3 DNA: TGTGCCATCAGGGCGACAGGGATGGATCAGCCCCAGCATTTT
CDR3 protein: CAIRATGMDQPQHF